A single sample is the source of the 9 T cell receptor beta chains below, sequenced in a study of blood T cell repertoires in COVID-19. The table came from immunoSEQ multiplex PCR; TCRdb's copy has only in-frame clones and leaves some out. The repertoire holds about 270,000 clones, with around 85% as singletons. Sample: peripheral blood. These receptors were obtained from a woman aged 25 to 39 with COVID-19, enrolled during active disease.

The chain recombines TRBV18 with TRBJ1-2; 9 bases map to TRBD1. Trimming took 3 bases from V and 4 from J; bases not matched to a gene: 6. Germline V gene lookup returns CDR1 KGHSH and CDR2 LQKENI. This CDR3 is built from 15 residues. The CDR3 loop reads CASSPTGQGSYGYTF. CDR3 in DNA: TGTGCCAGCTCACCTACGGGACAGGGAAGCTATGGCTACACCTTC.

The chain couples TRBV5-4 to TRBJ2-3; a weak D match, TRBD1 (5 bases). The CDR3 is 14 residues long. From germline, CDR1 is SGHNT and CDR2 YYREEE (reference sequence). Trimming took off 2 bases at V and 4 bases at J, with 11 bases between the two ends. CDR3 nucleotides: TGTGCCAGCAGCTTAGCTAAAGGGGCAGATACGCAGTATTTT. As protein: CASSLAKGADTQYF.

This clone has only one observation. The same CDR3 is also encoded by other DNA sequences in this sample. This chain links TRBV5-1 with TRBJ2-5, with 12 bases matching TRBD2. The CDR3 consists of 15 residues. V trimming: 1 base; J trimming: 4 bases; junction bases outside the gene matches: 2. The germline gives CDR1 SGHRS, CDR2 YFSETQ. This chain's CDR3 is CASSLTSGGRETQYF. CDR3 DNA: TGCGCCAGCAGCTTGACTAGCGGGGGGCGAGAGACCCAGTACTTC.

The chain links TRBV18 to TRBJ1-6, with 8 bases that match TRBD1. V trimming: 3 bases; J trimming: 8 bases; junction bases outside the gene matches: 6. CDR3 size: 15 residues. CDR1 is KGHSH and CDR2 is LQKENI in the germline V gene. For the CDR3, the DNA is TGTGCCAGCTCACCCCGACAGGGGAGCTATTCACCCCTCCACTTT. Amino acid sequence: CASSPRQGSYSPLHF.

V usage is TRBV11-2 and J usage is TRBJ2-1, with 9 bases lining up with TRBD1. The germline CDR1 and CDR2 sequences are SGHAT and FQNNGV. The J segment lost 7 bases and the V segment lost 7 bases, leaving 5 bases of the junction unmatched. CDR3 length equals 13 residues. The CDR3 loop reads CASKGTGMNEQFF. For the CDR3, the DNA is TGTGCCAGCAAGGGGACAGGGATGAATGAGCAGTTCTTC.

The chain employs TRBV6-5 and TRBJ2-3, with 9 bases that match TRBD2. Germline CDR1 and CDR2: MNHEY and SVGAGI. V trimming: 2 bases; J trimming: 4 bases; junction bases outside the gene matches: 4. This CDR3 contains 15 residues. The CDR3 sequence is CASSYRGLAPDTQYF. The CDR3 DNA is TGTGCCAGCAGTTACCGGGGACTAGCCCCAGATACGCAGTATTTT.

CDR3 DNA sequence: TGCGCCAGCAGCTTACTAGCGACAAGCTCGGGGGAGCAGTACTTC. Residues: CASSLLATSSGEQYF. The chain is built from TRBV5-1 and TRBJ2-7, with 7 nucleotides matching TRBD2. Trimming at V came to 2 bases and at J to 7 bases, leaving 12 bases not matched to a gene. Germline V gene lookup returns CDR1 SGHRS and CDR2 YFSETQ. This CDR3 spans 15 amino acids.

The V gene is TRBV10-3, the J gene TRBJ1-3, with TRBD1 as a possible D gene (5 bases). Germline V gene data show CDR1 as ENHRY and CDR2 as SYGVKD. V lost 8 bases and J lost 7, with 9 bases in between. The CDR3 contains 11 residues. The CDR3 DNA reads TGTGCCATCTCCGCAGGGAACACCATATATTTT. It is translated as CAISAGNTIYF.

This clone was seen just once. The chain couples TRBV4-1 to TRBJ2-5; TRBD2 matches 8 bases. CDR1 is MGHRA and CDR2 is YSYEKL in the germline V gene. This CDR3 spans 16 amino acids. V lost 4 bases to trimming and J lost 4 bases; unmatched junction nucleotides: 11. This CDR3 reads CASSLLSGGRVETQYF. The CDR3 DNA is TGCGCCAGCAGCCTCTTAAGCGGGGGCCGGGTAGAGACCCAGTACTTC.